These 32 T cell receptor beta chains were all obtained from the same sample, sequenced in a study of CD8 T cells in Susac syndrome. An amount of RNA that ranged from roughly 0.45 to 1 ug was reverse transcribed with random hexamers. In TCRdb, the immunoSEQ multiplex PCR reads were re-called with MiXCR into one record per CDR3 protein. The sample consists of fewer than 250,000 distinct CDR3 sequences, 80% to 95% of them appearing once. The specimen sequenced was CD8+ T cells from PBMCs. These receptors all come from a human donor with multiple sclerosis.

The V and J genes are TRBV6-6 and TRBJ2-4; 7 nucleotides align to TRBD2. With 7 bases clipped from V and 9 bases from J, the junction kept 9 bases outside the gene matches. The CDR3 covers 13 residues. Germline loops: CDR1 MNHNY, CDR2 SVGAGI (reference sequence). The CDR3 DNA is TGTGCCAGCACCCCGGGGAGGGTGGGCATTCAGTACTTC. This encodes CASTPGRVGIQYF.

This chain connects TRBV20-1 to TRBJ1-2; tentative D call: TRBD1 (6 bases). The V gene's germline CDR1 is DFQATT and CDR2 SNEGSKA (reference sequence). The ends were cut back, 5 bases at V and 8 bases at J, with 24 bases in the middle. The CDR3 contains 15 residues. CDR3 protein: CSASDHRDTLGGYTF. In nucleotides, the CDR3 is TGCAGTGCTTCGGACCACCGGGACACCCTAGGAGGCTACACCTTC.

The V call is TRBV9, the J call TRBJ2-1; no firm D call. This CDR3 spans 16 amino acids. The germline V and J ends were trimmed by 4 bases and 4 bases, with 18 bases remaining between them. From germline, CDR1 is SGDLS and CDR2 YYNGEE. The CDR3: CASSLTPELSYNEQFF. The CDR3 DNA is TGTGCCAGCAGCCTAACCCCAGAATTGTCGTACAATGAGCAGTTCTTC.

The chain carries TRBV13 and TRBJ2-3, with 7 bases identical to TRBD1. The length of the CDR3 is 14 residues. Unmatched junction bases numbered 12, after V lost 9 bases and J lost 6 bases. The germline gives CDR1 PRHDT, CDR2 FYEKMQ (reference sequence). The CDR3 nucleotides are TGTGCCAGTCACGCCAGGGACAGTGGGGATACGCAGTATTTT. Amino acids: CASHARDSGDTQYF.

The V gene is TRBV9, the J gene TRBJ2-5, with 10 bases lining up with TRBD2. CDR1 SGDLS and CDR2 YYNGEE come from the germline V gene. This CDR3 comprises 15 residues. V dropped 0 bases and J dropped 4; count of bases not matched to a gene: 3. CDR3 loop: CASSVEASGRETQYF. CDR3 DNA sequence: TGTGCCAGCAGCGTAGAGGCTAGCGGGAGAGAGACCCAGTACTTC.

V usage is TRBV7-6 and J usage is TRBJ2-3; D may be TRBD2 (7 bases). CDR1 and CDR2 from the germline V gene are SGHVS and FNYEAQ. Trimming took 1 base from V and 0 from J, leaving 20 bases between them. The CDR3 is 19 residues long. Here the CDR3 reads CASSLVPGGLGPSTDTQYF. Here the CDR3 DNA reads TGTGCCAGCAGCTTAGTTCCGGGGGGCCTCGGTCCAAGCACAGATACGCAGTATTTT.

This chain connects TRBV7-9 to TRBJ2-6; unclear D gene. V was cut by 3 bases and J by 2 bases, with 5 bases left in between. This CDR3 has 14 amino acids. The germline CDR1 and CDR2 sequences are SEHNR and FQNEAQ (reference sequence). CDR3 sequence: CASSFGTGANVLTF. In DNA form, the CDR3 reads TGTGCCAGCAGCTTTGGAACTGGGGCCAACGTCCTGACTTTC.

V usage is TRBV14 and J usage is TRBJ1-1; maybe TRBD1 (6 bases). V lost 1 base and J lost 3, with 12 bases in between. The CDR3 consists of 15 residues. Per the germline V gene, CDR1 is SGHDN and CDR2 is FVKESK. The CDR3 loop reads CASSQVLGADTEAFF. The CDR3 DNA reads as TGTGCCAGCAGCCAAGTCTTGGGGGCGGACACTGAAGCTTTCTTT.

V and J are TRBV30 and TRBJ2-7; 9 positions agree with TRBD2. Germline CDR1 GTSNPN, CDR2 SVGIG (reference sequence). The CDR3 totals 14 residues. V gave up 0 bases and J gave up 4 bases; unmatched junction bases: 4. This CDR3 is CAWSVGAGGYEQYF. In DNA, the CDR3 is TGTGCCTGGAGTGTAGGAGCGGGAGGATACGAGCAGTACTTC. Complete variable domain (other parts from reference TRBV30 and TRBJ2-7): SQTIHQWPATLVQPVGSPLSLECTVEGTSNPNLYWYRQAAGRGLQLLFYSVGIGQISSEVPQNLSASRPQDRQFILSSKKLLLSDSGFYLCAWSVGAGGYEQYFGPGTRLTVT.

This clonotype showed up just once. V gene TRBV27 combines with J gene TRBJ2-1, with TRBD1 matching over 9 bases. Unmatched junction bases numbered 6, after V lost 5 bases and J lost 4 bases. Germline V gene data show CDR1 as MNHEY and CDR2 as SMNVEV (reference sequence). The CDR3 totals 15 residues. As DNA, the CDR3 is TGTGCCAGCAGTCCTTTAGGACAGGGGTACAATGAGCAGTTCTTC. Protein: CASSPLGQGYNEQFF.

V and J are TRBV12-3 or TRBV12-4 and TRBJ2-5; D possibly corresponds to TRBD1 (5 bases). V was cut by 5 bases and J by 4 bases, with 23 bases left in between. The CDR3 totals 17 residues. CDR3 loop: CASSVTGPVGPRETQYF. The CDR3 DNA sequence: TGTGCCAGCAGTGTAACAGGACCGGTGGGCCCCCGAGAGACCCAGTACTTC.

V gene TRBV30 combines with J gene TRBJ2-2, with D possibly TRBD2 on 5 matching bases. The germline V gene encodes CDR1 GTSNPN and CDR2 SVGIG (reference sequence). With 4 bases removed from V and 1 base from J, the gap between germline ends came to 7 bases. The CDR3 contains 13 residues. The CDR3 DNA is TGTGCCTGGATCAGCGGGAACACCGGGGAGCTGTTTTTT. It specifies CAWISGNTGELFF.

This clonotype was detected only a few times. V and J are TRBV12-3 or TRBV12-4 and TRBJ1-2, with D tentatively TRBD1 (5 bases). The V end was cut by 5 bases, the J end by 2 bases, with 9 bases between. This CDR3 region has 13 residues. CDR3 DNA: TGTGCCAGCAGTCCTCGGGGGAACTATGGCTACACCTTC. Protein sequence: CASSPRGNYGYTF.

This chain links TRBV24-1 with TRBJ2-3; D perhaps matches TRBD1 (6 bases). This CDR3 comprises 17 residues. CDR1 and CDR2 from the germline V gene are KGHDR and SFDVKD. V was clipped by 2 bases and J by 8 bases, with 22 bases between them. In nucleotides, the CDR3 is TGTGCCACCAGTGATTCAAAACAGGGTTCCGAGTATAGTACGCAGTATTTT. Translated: CATSDSKQGSEYSTQYF.

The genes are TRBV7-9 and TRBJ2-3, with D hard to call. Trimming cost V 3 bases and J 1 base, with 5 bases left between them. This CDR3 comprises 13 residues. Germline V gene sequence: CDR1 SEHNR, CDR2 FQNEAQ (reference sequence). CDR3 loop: CASSFLGTDTQYF. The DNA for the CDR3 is TGTGCCAGCAGCTTCCTGGGCACAGATACGCAGTATTTT.

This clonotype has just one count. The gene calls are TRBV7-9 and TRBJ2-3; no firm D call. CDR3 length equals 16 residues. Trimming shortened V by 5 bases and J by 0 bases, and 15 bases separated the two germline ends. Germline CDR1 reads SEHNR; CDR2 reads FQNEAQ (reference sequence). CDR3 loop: CASSAPRRASTDTQYF. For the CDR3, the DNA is TGTGCCAGCAGCGCTCCTCGGCGTGCTAGCACAGATACGCAGTATTTT.

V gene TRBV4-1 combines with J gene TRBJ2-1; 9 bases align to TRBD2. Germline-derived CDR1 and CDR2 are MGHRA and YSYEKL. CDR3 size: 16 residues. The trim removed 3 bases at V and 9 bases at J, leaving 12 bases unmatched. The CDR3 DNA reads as TGCGCCAGCAGCCACCCAAGGCGGGAGGGCCGAAGTGAGCAGTTCTTC. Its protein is CASSHPRREGRSEQFF.

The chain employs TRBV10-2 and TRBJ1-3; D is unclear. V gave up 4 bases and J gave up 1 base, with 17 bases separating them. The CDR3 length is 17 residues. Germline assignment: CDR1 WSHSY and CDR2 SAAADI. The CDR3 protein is CASSGSSLGRSGNTIYF. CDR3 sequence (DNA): TGCGCCAGCAGTGGATCGTCCCTCGGGAGGTCTGGAAACACCATATATTTT.

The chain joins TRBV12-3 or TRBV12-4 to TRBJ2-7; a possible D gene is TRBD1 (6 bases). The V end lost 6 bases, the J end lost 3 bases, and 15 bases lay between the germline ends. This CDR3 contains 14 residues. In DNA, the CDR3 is TGTGCCAGCAGCACTACAGGGCCGAGCTACGAGCAGTACTTC. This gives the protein CASSTTGPSYEQYF.

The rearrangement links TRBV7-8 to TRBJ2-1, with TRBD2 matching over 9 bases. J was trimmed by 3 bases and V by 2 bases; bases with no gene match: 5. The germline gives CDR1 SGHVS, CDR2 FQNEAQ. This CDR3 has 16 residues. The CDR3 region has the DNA TGTGCCAGCAGCTTACTTAGCGGGAGTCTCTACAATGAGCAGTTCTTC. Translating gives CASSLLSGSLYNEQFF.

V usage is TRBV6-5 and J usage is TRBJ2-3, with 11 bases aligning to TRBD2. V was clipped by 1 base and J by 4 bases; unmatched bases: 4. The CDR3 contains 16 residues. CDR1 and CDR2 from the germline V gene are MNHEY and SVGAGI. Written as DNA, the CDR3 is TGTGCCAGCAGTTACTTTAGCGGGAGGGCCCCAGATACGCAGTATTTT. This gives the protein CASSYFSGRAPDTQYF.

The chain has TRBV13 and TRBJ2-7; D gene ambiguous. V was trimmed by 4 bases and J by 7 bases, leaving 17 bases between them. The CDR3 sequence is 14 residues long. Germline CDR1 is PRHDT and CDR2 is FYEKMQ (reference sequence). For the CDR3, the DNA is TGTGCCAGCAGCTCCCTGGACCGATGGAAAGAGCAGTACTTC. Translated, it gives CASSSLDRWKEQYF.

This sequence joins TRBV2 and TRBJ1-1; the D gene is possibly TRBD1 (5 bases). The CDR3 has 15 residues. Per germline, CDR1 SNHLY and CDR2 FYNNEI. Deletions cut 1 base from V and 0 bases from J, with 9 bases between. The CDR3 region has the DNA TGTGCCAGCAGTGAAGATGGGGGTTTGAACACTGAAGCTTTCTTT. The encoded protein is CASSEDGGLNTEAFF.

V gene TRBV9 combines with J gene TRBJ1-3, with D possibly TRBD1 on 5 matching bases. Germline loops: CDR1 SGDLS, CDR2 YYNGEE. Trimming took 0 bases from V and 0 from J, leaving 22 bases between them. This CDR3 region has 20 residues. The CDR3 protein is CASSVGGTVQHEDSGNTIYF. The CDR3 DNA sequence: TGTGCCAGCAGCGTAGGGGGGACGGTCCAACATGAGGACTCTGGAAACACCATATATTTT. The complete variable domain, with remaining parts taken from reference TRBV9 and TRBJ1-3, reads DSGVTQTPKHLITATGQRVTLRCSPRSGDLSVYWYQQSLDQGLQFLIQYYNGEERAKGNILERFSAQQFPDLHSELNLSSLELGDSALYFCASSVGGTVQHEDSGNTIYFGEGSWLTVV.

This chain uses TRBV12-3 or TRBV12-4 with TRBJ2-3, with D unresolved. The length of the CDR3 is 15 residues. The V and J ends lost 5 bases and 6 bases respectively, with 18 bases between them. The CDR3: CASSMSPWATDTQYF. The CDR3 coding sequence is TGTGCCAGCAGTATGTCCCCTTGGGCAACCGATACGCAGTATTTT.

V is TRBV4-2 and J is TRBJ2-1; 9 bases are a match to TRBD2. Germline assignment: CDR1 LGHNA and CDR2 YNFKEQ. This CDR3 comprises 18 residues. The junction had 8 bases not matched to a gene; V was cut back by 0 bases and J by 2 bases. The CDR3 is CASSQERPGTSPYNEQFF. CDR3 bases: TGTGCCAGCAGCCAAGAGCGGCCTGGGACTAGCCCCTACAATGAGCAGTTCTTC.

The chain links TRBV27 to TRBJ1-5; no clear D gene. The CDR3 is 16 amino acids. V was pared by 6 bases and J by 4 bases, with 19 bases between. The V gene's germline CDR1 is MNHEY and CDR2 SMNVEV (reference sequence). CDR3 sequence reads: CASRSIRGQLNQPQHF. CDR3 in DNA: TGTGCCAGCAGAAGTATCCGAGGGCAGCTAAATCAGCCCCAGCATTTT.

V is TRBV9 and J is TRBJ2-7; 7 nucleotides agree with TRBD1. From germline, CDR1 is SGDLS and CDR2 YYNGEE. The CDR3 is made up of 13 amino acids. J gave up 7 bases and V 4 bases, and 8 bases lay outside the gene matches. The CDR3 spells CASSPTGALEQYF. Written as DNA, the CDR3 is TGTGCCAGCAGCCCCACAGGGGCGCTTGAGCAGTACTTC.

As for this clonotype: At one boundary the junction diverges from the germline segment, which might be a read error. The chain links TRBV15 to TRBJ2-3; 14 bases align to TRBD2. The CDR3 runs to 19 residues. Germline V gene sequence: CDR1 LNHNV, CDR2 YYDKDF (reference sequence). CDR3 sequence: CATSTAGTSGRASTVTQYF. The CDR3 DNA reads TGTGCCACCAGCACCGCAGGGACTAGCGGGAGAGCTAGCACAGTTACGCAGTATTTT.

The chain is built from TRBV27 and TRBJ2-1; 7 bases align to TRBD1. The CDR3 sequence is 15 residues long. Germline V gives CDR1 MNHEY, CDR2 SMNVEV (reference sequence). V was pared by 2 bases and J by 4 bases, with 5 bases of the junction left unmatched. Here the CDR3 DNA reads TGTGCCAGCAGTTTAGACAGGGTGACGTACAATGAGCAGTTCTTC. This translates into CASSLDRVTYNEQFF.

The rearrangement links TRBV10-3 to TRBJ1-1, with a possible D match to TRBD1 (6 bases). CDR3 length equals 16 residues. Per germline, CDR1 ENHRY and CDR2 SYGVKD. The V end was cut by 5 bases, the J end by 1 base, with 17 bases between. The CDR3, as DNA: TGTGCCATCAGTTGGAATCCGGACAGCCAGAACACTGAAGCTTTCTTT. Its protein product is CAISWNPDSQNTEAFF.

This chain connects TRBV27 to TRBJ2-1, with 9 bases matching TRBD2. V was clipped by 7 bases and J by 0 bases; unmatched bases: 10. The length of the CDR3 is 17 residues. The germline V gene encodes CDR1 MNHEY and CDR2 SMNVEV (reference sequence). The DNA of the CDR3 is TGTGCCAGCACCACTTTGACTAGCGGTGACTCCTACAATGAGCAGTTCTTC. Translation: CASTTLTSGDSYNEQFF.